This T cell receptor beta chain was identified in a study of blood T cell repertoires in COVID-19. On the study more broadly: Whether acute or convalescent, the COVID-19 samples came from the United States, Italy and Spain.

Clones were read by immunoSEQ multiplex PCR, and TCRdb kept only the in-frame ones, dropping some. The table has some 65,000 clones, 65% to 90% seen once; the top ten hold just under 3%. This clone was recorded only once. CDR1 MNHEY and CDR2 SMNVEV come from the germline V gene (reference sequence). The V end was cut by 5 bases, the J end by 3 bases, with 16 bases between. The CDR3 is made up of 15 amino acids. V gene TRBV27 combines with J gene TRBJ1-2; a weak D match, TRBD1 (5 bases). The sequenced sample was peripheral blood. This clonotype was obtained from a man older than 75 with acute or convalescent COVID-19. The CDR3 is CASSPGTLAHYGYTF. CDR3 nucleotide sequence: TGTGCCAGCAGTCCCGGGACTCTGGCGCACTATGGCTACACCTTC.